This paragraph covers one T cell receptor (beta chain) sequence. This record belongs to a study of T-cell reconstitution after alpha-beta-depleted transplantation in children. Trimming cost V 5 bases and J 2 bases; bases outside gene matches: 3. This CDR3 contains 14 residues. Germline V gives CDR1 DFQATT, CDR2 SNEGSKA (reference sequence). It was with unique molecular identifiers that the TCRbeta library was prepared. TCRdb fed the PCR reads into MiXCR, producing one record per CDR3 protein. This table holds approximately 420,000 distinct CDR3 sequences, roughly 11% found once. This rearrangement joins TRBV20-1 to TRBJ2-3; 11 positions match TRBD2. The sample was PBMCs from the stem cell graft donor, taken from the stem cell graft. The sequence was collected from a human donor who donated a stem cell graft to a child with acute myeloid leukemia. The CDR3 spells CSAVAGGFTDTQYF. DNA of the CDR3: TGCAGTGCTGTAGCGGGAGGGTTCACAGATACGCAGTATTTT.